This T cell receptor (beta chain) was captured by sequencing in a study of blood T cell repertoires in COVID-19. TCRdb's table, derived via immunoSEQ multiplex PCR, lists solely in-frame clones and lacks some. Among approximately 240,000 clones, 90% to 95% were seen once, and the ten largest hold 1.5% to 2%. The CDR3 sequence is 17 residues long. Germline V CDR1 and CDR2: SNHLY, FYNNEI. V was shortened by 3 bases and J by 0 bases, with 15 bases between the two germline ends. The receptor's source is a woman in her late teens or twenties who had recovered from COVID-19. The J gene is TRBJ1-5, the V gene TRBV2; a weak D match, TRBD1 (6 bases). The sample taken for sequencing was PBMCs or T cells enriched from blood (not recorded which). CDR3 coding DNA: TGTGCCAGCAGTGACAGGGGCATCGACTCTAGCAATCAGCCCCAGCATTTT. Amino acid sequence: CASSDRGIDSSNQPQHF.